The TCR beta chain under discussion was sequenced for a study of monozygotic twins with inflammatory bowel disease. From whole blood, total RNA was isolated without any sorting of T cells. For this clonotype: What it recognizes is unknown.

Regarding the study as a whole: IBD-affected twins scored below their healthy co-twins in TCRbeta diversity (inverse Simpson).

Each UMI, carrying a 6-nucleotide sample barcode, came from template switching. The study subjected TCRalpha and TCRbeta cDNA to two nested PCRs of about 17 and 10 cycles. TCRdb reprocessed the 5' RACE reads and keeps a single row for each CDR3 protein, giving no DNA. The repertoire table contains approximately 85,000 distinct CDR3 sequences. The CDR3 spans 15 residues. CDR1 and CDR2 from the germline V gene are SEHNR and FQNEAQ (reference sequence). This sequence joins TRBV7-9 and TRBJ2-5; TCRdb calls TRBD1, which cannot be checked without DNA. Sequenced: blood. The receptor comes from a human donor with ulcerative colitis or Crohn's disease, or a healthy co-twin of an affected twin (not recorded which). The CDR3 loop reads CASSLDYAGAQTQYF.